Listed below are T cell receptor beta chains from one sample, sequenced in a study of cytomegalovirus exposure and HLA in healthy donors. The data were produced by immunoSEQ multiplex PCR, yet TCRdb's version contains in-frame clones alone and is incomplete. The table lists roughly 100,000 clones, about four fifths of them singletons. What was sequenced was PBMCs. The receptors were sampled from a woman aged 40 to 55 in good health and CMV-seronegative. Both conserved end residues are part of each CDR3. Each record gives: V gene, clone size, D gene, J gene, CDR3 DNA, CDR3 protein. A D gene is named only where the DNA matches it firmly. Clone size is not always given. Where it is, it says once, few, many or a class for expanded clones.

>TRBV19|NA|NA|TRBJ2-2
TGTGCCAGTAATCTGAACACCGGGGAGCTGTTTTTT
CASNLNTGELFF
>TRBV7-9|NA|NA|TRBJ2-1
TGTGCCAGCAGCTTAGGGAGTAGCGGAATACTCAATGAGCAGTTCTTC
CASSLGSSGILNEQFF
>TRBV11-1|NA|NA|TRBJ1-5
TGTGCCAGCAGCCCAAACGGAAACTCGGGGCCCCAGCATTTT
CASSPNGNSGPQHF
>TRBV19|NA|TRBD1|TRBJ1-1
TGTGCCAGTAGTATTTGGCAGGGGGCGGAAGCTTTCTTT
CASSIWQGAEAFF
>TRBV7-8|NA|TRBD2|TRBJ2-7
TGTGCCAGCAGCCCAACTAGCGGGAGGGGCTACGAGCAGTACTTC
CASSPTSGRGYEQYF
>TRBV10-3|NA|NA|TRBJ1-1
TGTGCCATCAGTGAGTGGGGCACAATGAACACTGAAGCTTTCTTT
CAISEWGTMNTEAFF
>TRBV10-2|few|NA|TRBJ1-2
TGCGCCAGTCTTTCACAGGTCTATGGCTACACCTTC
CASLSQVYGYTF
>TRBV9|NA|NA|TRBJ2-1
TGTGCCAGCAGCGTAGGAGCTGGCGGAACCTACAATGAGCAGTTCTTC
CASSVGAGGTYNEQFF
>TRBV9|NA|NA|TRBJ2-7
TGTGCCAGCAGCCCCGGTAGAAACGAGCAGTACTTC
CASSPGRNEQYF
>TRBV6-6|once|NA|TRBJ1-5
TGTGCCAGCAGACCAGGGGCGGGCTGGCCCCAGCATTTT
CASRPGAGWPQHF
>TRBV9|NA|NA|TRBJ2-5
TGTGCCAGCAGCGTAGCTCTTGTGGAGACCCAGTACTTC
CASSVALVETQYF
>TRBV6-1|NA|TRBD1|TRBJ1-5
TGTGCCAGCAGTGAAGCGGGACAGGGAGCCCAGCATTTT
CASSEAGQGAQHF
>TRBV4-2|NA|TRBD2|TRBJ2-4
TGTGCCAGCAGCCAAGAATGGGCCGGGAGGGAAAACATTCAGTACTTC
CASSQEWAGRENIQYF
>TRBV6-1|NA|NA|TRBJ1-4
TGTGCCAGCGGGGGGCTGTTTTTT
CASGGLFF
>TRBV5-1|once|TRBD2|TRBJ2-3
TGCGCCAGCAGCTTGTCAGGACTAGCGGGCACAGATACGCAGTATTTT
CASSLSGLAGTDTQYF
>TRBV7-9|NA|NA|TRBJ2-7
TGTGCCAGCAGCCAAGGGGGTGGGTACGAGCAGTACTTC
CASSQGGGYEQYF
>TRBV27|NA|TRBD1|TRBJ2-7
TGTGCCAGCAGCCGAAATTTGGGGGACAGGTTTTCTCCCGTTGGGGAGCAGTACTTC
CASSRNLGDRFSPVGEQYF
>TRBV19|NA|NA|TRBJ2-2
TGTGCCAGTAGCACCCAGGGTTACACCGGGGAGCTGTTTTTT
CASSTQGYTGELFF
>TRBV5-1|once|NA|TRBJ1-2
TGCGCCAGCAGCTTGGCGGTTAACTATGGCTACACCTTC
CASSLAVNYGYTF
>TRBV7-2|NA|NA|TRBJ2-1
TGTGCCAGCAGCTTAGCGCCGGGGGTTGTGAATGAGCAGTTCTTC
CASSLAPGVVNEQFF
>TRBV6-6|NA|NA|TRBJ1-4
TGTGCCAGCAGTTACTCGGAGGGGGGGTTTAATGAAAAACTGTTTTTT
CASSYSEGGFNEKLFF
>TRBV27|NA|NA|TRBJ2-3
TGTGCCAGCAGTCATCGGGGAGATACGCAGTATTTT
CASSHRGDTQYF
>TRBV7-9|NA|NA|TRBJ1-5
TGTTCCAGCAGCGACGGACAGACTAATCAGCCCCAGCATTTT
CSSSDGQTNQPQHF
>TRBV29-1|NA|TRBD1|TRBJ1-1
TGCAGCGTTGACCGAGGACAGGGCCTCACTGAAGCTTTCTTT
CSVDRGQGLTEAFF
>TRBV7-7|NA|NA|TRBJ2-1
TGTGCTAGCAGCTTAGCAGGTGACAATGGGCAGTTCTTC
CASSLAGDNGQFF
>TRBV4-1|NA|NA|TRBJ2-1
TGCGCCAGCAGCCAAGAAGGGTCGGGGAATGAGCAGTTCTTC
CASSQEGSGNEQFF
>TRBV2|few|TRBD2|TRBJ2-3
TGTGCCAGCATCGGTAGCGGGGGAGTCACAGATACGCAGTATTTT
CASIGSGGVTDTQYF
>TRBV7-6|NA|NA|TRBJ1-2
TGTGCCAGCAGCTCGGGGACTCTTGGGGGCTACACCTTC
CASSSGTLGGYTF
>TRBV19|few|NA|TRBJ1-2
TGTGCCAGTAGTATTCCGGGATGGGGCTACACCTTC
CASSIPGWGYTF
>TRBV5-1|few|TRBD1|TRBJ2-3
TGCGCCAGCAGCAGAGGCCAGGGGGCTCGATTTTTTGGAGATACGCAGTATTTT
CASSRGQGARFFGDTQYF
>TRBV23-1|NA|NA|TRBJ1-2
TGCGCCAGCAGTCAATCGCCAGGGTCAAACTATGGCTACACCTTC
CASSQSPGSNYGYTF
>TRBV6-1|NA|NA|TRBJ2-2
TGTGCCAGCAGACCAGGGGAAAACACCGGGGAGCTGTTTTTT
CASRPGENTGELFF
>TRBV19|NA|TRBD1|TRBJ1-4
TGTGCCAGTAGTTCACGGACAGGCGCAACTAATGAAAAACTGTTTTTT
CASSSRTGATNEKLFF
>TRBV7-2|NA|TRBD1|TRBJ1-1
TGTGCCAGCAGCTTAGGAGGGGGCGCGAGGAGGGATGAAGCTTTCTTT
CASSLGGGARRDEAFF
>TRBV11-2|NA|NA|TRBJ2-7
TGTGCCAGCAACCTAGGAGGCGACGAGCAGTACTTC
CASNLGGDEQYF
>TRBV7-9|NA|TRBD2|TRBJ2-7
TGTTCCAGCAGCTTAGGACTAGCGGGAAGGTCCTACGAGCAGTACTTC
CSSSLGLAGRSYEQYF
>TRBV7-2|few|NA|TRBJ1-1
TGTGCCAGCAGCTTGGGGGCCGGCCATACTGAAGCTTTCTTT
CASSLGAGHTEAFF
>TRBV9|NA|TRBD1|TRBJ1-2
TGTGCCAGCAGCGCTACCGGGACAGGGTACGGCTACACCTTC
CASSATGTGYGYTF
>TRBV10-3|few|NA|TRBJ1-1
TGTGCCATCAGTGTGGACAGAAGCGCTGAAGCTTTCTTT
CAISVDRSAEAFF